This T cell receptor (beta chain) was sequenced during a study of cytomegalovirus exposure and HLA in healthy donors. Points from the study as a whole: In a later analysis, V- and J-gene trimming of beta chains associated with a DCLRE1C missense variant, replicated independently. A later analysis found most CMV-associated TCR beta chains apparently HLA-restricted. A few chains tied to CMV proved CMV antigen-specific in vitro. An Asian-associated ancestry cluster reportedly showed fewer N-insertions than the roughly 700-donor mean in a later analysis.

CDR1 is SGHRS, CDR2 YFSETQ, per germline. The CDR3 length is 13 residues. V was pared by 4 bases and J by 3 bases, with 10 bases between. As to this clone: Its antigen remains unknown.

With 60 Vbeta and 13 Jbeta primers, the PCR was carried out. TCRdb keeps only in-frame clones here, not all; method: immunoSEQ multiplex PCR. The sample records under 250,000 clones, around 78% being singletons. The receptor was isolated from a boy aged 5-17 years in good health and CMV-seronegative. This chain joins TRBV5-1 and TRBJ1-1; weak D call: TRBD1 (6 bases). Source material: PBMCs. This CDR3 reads CASSLQGDTEAFF. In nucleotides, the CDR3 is TGCGCCAGCAGCCTACAGGGTGACACTGAAGCTTTCTTT.